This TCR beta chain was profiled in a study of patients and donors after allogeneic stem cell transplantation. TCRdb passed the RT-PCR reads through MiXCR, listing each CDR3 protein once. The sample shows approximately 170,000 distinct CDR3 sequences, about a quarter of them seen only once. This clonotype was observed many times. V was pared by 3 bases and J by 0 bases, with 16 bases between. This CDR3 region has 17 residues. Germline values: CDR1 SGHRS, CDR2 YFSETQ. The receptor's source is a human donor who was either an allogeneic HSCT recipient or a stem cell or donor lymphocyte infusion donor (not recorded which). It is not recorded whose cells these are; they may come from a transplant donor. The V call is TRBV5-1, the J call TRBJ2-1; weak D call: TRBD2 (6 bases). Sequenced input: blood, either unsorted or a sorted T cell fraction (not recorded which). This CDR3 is CASSWKSRESSYNEQFF. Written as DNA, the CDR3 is TGCGCCAGCAGCTGGAAATCACGGGAGAGCTCCTACAATGAGCAGTTCTTC.